This entry is about one T cell receptor (beta chain). Its specificity is not known. The CDR3 is made up of 15 amino acids. Trimming shortened V by 1 base and J by 9 bases, and 13 bases separated the two germline ends. Germline CDR1 is SGHTA and CDR2 is FQGNSA. TCRdb reanalysed the RT-PCR reads using MiXCR and keeps one entry per CDR3 protein. Of roughly 500,000 distinct CDR3 sequences in the sample, about 25% were seen once. This entry comes from a study of response to subunit inactivated influenza vaccine. Findings of the study overall: Few new T cells, the authors suggested, are recruited by each seasonal influenza vaccination.

The specimen comprised CD4+ T cells sorted from PBMCs, sampled 5 days after vaccination. V gene TRBV7-2 combines with J gene TRBJ1-6; weak D call: TRBD1 (5 bases). This TCR derives from a man aged 50 or older who received an inactivated influenza vaccine. The CDR3 DNA follows: TGTGCCAGCAGCTTAGTTCAGGGTAGCGGTTCACCCCTCCACTTT. Protein: CASSLVQGSGSPLHF.